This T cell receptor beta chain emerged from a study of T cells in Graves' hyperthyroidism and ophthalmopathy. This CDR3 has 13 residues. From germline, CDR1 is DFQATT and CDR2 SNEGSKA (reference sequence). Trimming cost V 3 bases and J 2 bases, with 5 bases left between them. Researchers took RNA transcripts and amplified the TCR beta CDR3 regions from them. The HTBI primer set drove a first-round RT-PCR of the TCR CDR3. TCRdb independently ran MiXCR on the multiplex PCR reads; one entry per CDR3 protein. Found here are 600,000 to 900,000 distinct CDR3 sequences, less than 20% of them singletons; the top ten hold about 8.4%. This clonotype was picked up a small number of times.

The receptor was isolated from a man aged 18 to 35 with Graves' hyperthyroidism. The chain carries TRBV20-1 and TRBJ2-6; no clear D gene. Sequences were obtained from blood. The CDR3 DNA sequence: TGCAGTGCTAGTAACCCTGGGGCCAACGTCCTGACTTTC. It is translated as CSASNPGANVLTF.